This record looks at one T cell receptor beta chain sequence and its context. The data were taken from a study of blood T cell repertoires in COVID-19. In the study overall: Acute and convalescent COVID-19 samples came from the United States, Italy and Spain.

J was trimmed by 4 bases and V by 0 bases; bases with no gene match: 8. Germline assignment: CDR1 MNHNY and CDR2 SVGAGI (reference sequence). The CDR3 runs 16 residues. Authors' data handling: Reference gene primer amplification gave estimated nucleated cell counts. Using immunoSEQ multiplex PCR, the repertoire was profiled, and TCRdb retains in-frame clones only, with some absent. The DNA gave D and trimming, while V, J and clone size come from that table. The table includes over 450,000 clones, less than 90% detected once. The genes are TRBV6-6 and TRBJ1-2; TRBD1 matches 7 bases. The receptor was isolated from a woman aged 45-65 years with COVID-19, enrolled during active disease. The sequencing sample was made of peripheral blood. In DNA form, the CDR3 reads TGTGCCAGCAGTTACTCGATCGGGACAGACGCCTATGGCTACACCTTC. As protein: CASSYSIGTDAYGYTF.